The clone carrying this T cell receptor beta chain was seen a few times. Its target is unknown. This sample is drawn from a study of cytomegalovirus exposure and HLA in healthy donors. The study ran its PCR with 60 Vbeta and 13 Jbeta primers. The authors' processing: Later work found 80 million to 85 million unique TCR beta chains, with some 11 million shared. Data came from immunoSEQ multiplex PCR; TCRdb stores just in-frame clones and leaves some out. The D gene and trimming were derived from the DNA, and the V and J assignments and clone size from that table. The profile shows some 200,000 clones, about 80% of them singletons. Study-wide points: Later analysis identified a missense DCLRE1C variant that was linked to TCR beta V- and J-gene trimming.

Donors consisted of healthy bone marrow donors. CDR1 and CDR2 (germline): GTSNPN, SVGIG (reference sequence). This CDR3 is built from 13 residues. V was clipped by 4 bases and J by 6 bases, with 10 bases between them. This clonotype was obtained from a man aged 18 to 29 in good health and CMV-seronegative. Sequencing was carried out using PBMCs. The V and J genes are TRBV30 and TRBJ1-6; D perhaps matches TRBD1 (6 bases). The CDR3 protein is CAWNREPNSPLHF. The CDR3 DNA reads TGTGCCTGGAACAGGGAACCTAATTCACCCCTCCACTTT.